This T cell receptor (beta chain) comes out of a study of blood T cell repertoires in COVID-19. Study-level information: Material from acute and convalescent COVID-19 was sourced from the United States, Italy and Spain. T cells, B-cell-depleted T cells, or PBMCs supplied cDNA or gDNA.

CDR3 length: 15 residues. The V segment lost 4 bases and the J segment 4 bases; nucleotides outside the gene matches: 7. Germline CDR1 LGHDT, CDR2 YNNKEL (reference sequence). Assay: immunoSEQ multiplex PCR; the TCRdb copy retains only in-frame clones and omits some. The sample has fewer than 120,000 clones, approximately 90% seen once. Specimen: peripheral blood. The rearrangement uses TRBV3-1 (or the pseudogene TRBV3-2) and TRBJ2-5, with 9 bases fitting TRBD2. The source is a woman aged 45-65 years with acute or convalescent COVID-19. In DNA, the CDR3 is TGTGCCAGCAGCCTAGCGGGAGATCGGAGAGAGACCCAGTACTTC. It codes for CASSLAGDRRETQYF.